This T cell receptor beta chain was obtained from a study of blood T cell repertoires in COVID-19. Between the trimmed V and J ends, which lost 6 bases and 6 bases, there was a span of 17 bases. The CDR3 has 14 residues. Germline V CDR1 and CDR2: SGHTA, FQGNSA. Profiled with immunoSEQ multiplex PCR; TCRdb holds only in-frame clones, not every one. The sample consists of nearly 300,000 clones, 89% of them appearing once. Sequencing input: PBMCs or T cells enriched from blood (not recorded which). The TCR originated in a woman in her forties or fifties who had been exposed to COVID-19. The chain joins TRBV7-2 to TRBJ1-2; no definite D call. The CDR3 DNA follows: TGTGCCAGCAGTCAAAGCCGAGGGAATAATGGCTACACCTTC. Residues: CASSQSRGNNGYTF.